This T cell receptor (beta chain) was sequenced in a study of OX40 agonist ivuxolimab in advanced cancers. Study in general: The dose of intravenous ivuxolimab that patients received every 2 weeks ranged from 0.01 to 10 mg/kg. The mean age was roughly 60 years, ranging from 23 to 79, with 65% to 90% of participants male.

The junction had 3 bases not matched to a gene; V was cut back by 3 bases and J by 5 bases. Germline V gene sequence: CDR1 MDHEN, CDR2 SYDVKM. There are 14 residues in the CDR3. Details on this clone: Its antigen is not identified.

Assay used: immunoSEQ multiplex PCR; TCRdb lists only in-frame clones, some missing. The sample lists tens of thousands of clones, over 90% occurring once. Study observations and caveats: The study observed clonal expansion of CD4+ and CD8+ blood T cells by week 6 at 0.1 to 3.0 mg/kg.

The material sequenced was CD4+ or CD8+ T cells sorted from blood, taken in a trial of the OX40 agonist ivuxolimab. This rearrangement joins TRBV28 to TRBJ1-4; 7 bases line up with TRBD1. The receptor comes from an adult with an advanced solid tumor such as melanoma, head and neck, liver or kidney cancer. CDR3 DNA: TGTGCCAGCAGTTTTCGGGACAGCAATGAAAAACTGTTTTTT. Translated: CASSFRDSNEKLFF.